The T cell receptor (beta chain) described here comes from a study of blood T cell repertoires in COVID-19. Germline values: CDR1 KGHSH, CDR2 LQKENI. The CDR3 consists of 16 residues. V lost 2 bases and J lost 1; bases outside the gene matches: 7. Sequencing was performed with immunoSEQ multiplex PCR; in TCRdb, only in-frame clones are kept and a portion is missing. The repertoire holds a few hundred thousand clones, with roughly 80% as singletons. Sequencing used PBMCs or T cells enriched from blood (not recorded which). The origin of this receptor is a woman between 35 and 50 years old with acute COVID-19. The chain is built from TRBV18 and TRBJ1-1, with 7 bases aligning to TRBD1. The CDR3 region has the DNA TGTGCCAGCTCACCATGGACAGGCCCTAGGAACACTGAAGCTTTCTTT. It translates to CASSPWTGPRNTEAFF.